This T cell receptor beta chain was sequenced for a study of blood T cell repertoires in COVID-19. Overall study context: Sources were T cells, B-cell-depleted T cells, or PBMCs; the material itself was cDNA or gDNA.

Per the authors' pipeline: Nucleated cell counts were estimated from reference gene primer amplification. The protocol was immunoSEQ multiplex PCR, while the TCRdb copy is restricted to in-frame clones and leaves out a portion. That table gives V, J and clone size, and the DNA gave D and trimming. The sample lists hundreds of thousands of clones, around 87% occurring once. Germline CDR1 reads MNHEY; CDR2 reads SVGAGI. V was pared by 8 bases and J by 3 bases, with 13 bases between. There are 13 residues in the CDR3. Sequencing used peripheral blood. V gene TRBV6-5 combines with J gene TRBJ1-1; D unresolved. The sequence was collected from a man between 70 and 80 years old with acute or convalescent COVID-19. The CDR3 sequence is CASGVQRDTEAFF. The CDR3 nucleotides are TGTGCCAGCGGGGTCCAGAGGGACACTGAAGCTTTCTTT.